This is a list of T cell receptor beta chains from one sample in a study of control samples from healthy donors and cancer patients. Assay: immunoSEQ multiplex PCR; the TCRdb copy retains only in-frame clones and omits some. In the table there are over 200,000 clones, roughly 82% of which are singletons. Sequencing input: PBMCs. All receptors derive from a woman aged 55-70 years with lung cancer. The CDR3 runs from the conserved cysteine through the conserved F or W. A D gene is named only where the DNA matches it firmly. The listing skips clone size in some rows; elsewhere it reads once, few, many or a size class.

V gene	D gene	J gene	clone size	CDR3 DNA	CDR3 protein
TRBV5-1	TRBD1	TRBJ1-5	-	TGCGCCAGCAGCTCGACAGGGATCAGCGGTCAGCCCCAGCATTTT	CASSSTGISGQPQHF
TRBV20-1	-	TRBJ2-1	-	TGCAGTGCTAGTTGGCAGGGTAACTACAATGAGCAGTTCTTC	CSASWQGNYNEQFF
TRBV6-5	-	TRBJ1-4	-	TGTGCCAGCAGTTTTCAGGGGTCTAATGAAAAACTGTTTTTT	CASSFQGSNEKLFF
TRBV11-3	-	TRBJ1-1	-	TGTGCCAGCAGCTTGGGGACGAGTCGAGTCACTGAAGCTTTCTTT	CASSLGTSRVTEAFF
TRBV28	TRBD1	TRBJ2-5	-	TGTGCCAGCAGTCGACAGGGATTAGAGACCCAGTACTTC	CASSRQGLETQYF
TRBV7-2	-	TRBJ1-3	-	TGTGCCAGCAGCTTAGGTTGGGGGGCCAGCTCTGGAAACACCATATATTTT	CASSLGWGASSGNTIYF
TRBV11-2	-	TRBJ1-1	-	TGTGCCAGCAGCTTTCTCGGGGGGGACACTGAAGCTTTCTTT	CASSFLGGDTEAFF
TRBV11-2	-	TRBJ1-1	-	TGTGCCAGCAGCTTAAGACAGTACACTGAAGCTTTCTTT	CASSLRQYTEAFF
TRBV2	-	TRBJ1-3	once	TGTGCCAGCAGTGAAGGGGGGTACGGTTCTGGAAACACCATATATTTT	CASSEGGYGSGNTIYF
TRBV24-1	-	TRBJ2-3	-	TGTGCCACCAGTGATCCACGGGGACCCGCAGATACGCAGTATTTT	CATSDPRGPADTQYF
TRBV29-1	-	TRBJ2-3	few	TGCAGCGTTGGAGGGGGAACAGATACGCAGTATTTT	CSVGGGTDTQYF
TRBV20-1	-	TRBJ1-3	-	TGCAGCGCTACTGATGGGCAGTCGCGTGGAAACACCATATATTTT	CSATDGQSRGNTIYF
TRBV12-3/TRBV12-4	-	TRBJ1-2	-	TGTGCCAGCAGACACCAGAACTATGGCTACACCTTC	CASRHQNYGYTF
TRBV5-1	TRBD2	TRBJ2-1	-	TGCGCCAGCAGCTTGGCTGCACTAGCGGGGGGCACACCCAATGAGCAGTTCTTC	CASSLAALAGGTPNEQFF
TRBV4-1	TRBD2	TRBJ2-1	-	TGCGCCAGCAGCCAAGATGCTAGCGGGTCATACTACAATGAGCAGTTCTTC	CASSQDASGSYYNEQFF
TRBV5-4	TRBD1	TRBJ2-2	few	TGTGCCAGCAGCTTGGGCGGCGGCCAGGGGGCCACCGGGGAGCTGTTTTTT	CASSLGGGQGATGELFF
TRBV27	-	TRBJ1-4	-	TGTGCCAGCAGTTTAACTTGGCCGAATGAAAAACTGTTTTTT	CASSLTWPNEKLFF
TRBV7-9	TRBD1	TRBJ1-4	-	TGTGCCAGCAGCCCCGGACAGGGCAGTTGGGAGGGAGAAAAACTGTTTTTT	CASSPGQGSWEGEKLFF
TRBV5-1	-	TRBJ2-7	-	TGCGCCAGCAGCTTGTTGTCTCAGGGAGGCGCGGAGCAGTACTTC	CASSLLSQGGAEQYF
TRBV6-5	-	TRBJ2-1	-	TGTGCCAGCAGTTGGGGTTCGGGTGAGCAGTTCTTC	CASSWGSGEQFF
TRBV19	-	TRBJ1-5	-	TGTGCCAGTAATAAAGGGAACAGGGAGGAGGCGAGCAATCAGCCCCAGCATTTT	CASNKGNREEASNQPQHF
TRBV5-1	TRBD1	TRBJ1-4	-	TGCGCCAGCAAAGAACAGGGGGCTGGTGAAAAACTGTTTTTT	CASKEQGAGEKLFF
TRBV5-1	-	TRBJ1-4	-	TGCGCCAGCAGCTTGTCCGGGGGCTCTAATGAAAAACTGTTTTTT	CASSLSGGSNEKLFF
TRBV19	TRBD2	TRBJ2-3	-	TGTGCCAGTAGTATCGGGAGCGGGGGGGGAACAGATACGCAGTATTTT	CASSIGSGGGTDTQYF
TRBV19	-	TRBJ1-1	-	TGTGCCAGTAGTATTTCGGACGTCGGGAACACTGAAGCTTTCTTT	CASSISDVGNTEAFF
TRBV3-1/TRBV3-2	-	TRBJ1-1	-	TGTGCCAGCAGCCCAACCCCAGGGCGGAACACTGAAGCTTTCTTT	CASSPTPGRNTEAFF
TRBV7-9	-	TRBJ2-3	few	TGTGCCAGCGGCCCGTCAGATACGCAGTATTTT	CASGPSDTQYF
TRBV4-2	TRBD1	TRBJ2-5	-	TGTGCCAGCAGCCAAGCAACAGGGGATTGGGAGACCCAGTACTTC	CASSQATGDWETQYF
TRBV19	TRBD1	TRBJ1-2	-	TGTGCCAGTAGTCCCGGACAGGTCGGCTATGGCTACACCTTC	CASSPGQVGYGYTF
TRBV6-2/TRBV6-3	-	TRBJ1-5	-	TGTGCCAGCAGTTATACGAGGGGTGGGTATAGCAATCAGCCCCAGCATTTT	CASSYTRGGYSNQPQHF
TRBV27	-	TRBJ1-1	-	TGTGCCAGCAGTCCCCCCCTTGGCACTGAAGCTTTCTTT	CASSPPLGTEAFF
TRBV2	-	TRBJ2-5	-	TGTGCCAGCACCCTGACCGGCCAAGAGACCCAGTACTTC	CASTLTGQETQYF
TRBV9	-	TRBJ2-1	-	TGTGCCAGCAGCGTAGAAGGGACGGGAGTCTACCATGAGCAGTTCTTC	CASSVEGTGVYHEQFF
TRBV7-3	-	TRBJ2-7	few	TGTGCCAGCAGCTTAGACCAGGGCTACGAGCAGTACTTC	CASSLDQGYEQYF
TRBV7-2	-	TRBJ1-4	-	TGTGCCAGCAGCATTGGGGGAACTAATGAAAAACTGTTTTTT	CASSIGGTNEKLFF
TRBV5-1	TRBD1	TRBJ1-6	once	TGCGCCAGCAGCCTAACAGGGGAGGGTCCACCCCTCCACTTT	CASSLTGEGPPLHF
TRBV7-3	-	TRBJ2-3	-	TGTGCCAGCAGCTTTTCACCGGCATTAGATACGCAGTATTTT	CASSFSPALDTQYF
TRBV5-4	-	TRBJ1-2	-	TGTGCCAGCAGCTTGGCAGGAGGGGTGAGCAGTAGCTACACCTTC	CASSLAGGVSSSYTF
TRBV5-6	TRBD2	TRBJ2-2	-	TGTGCCAGCAGCTACCCGGGGGGCACCGGGGAGCTGTTTTTT	CASSYPGGTGELFF
TRBV2	TRBD1	TRBJ2-5	-	TGTGCCAGCGGGGGGACAGGGGAGACCCAGTACTTC	CASGGTGETQYF
TRBV19	-	TRBJ1-4	-	TGTGCCAGTAGCCCGATACTGGCGGGTGAAAAACTGTTTTTT	CASSPILAGEKLFF
TRBV18	-	TRBJ1-2	-	TGTGCCAGCTCACCAGTGGTCAATGGCTACACCTTC	CASSPVVNGYTF
TRBV2	-	TRBJ1-3	-	TGTGCCAGCAGTGAGGGGGGGCTCGGGGGAAACACCATATATTTT	CASSEGGLGGNTIYF
TRBV15	-	TRBJ2-1	-	TGTGCCACCAGCTTCAGGGGCGATGAGCAGTTCTTC	CATSFRGDEQFF
TRBV5-1	-	TRBJ1-1	-	TGCGCCAGCAGCTTGGGTTGGGGTCGTGTGTACACTGAAGCTTTCTTT	CASSLGWGRVYTEAFF
TRBV3-1/TRBV3-2	-	TRBJ2-1	-	TGTGCCAGCAGCTACTTAGACAATGAGCAGTTCTTC	CASSYLDNEQFF
TRBV9	-	TRBJ2-2	-	TGTGCCAGCAGCCCAGACCCAGTCAACACCGGGGAGCTGTTTTTT	CASSPDPVNTGELFF
TRBV7-3	TRBD1	TRBJ2-2	-	TGTGCCAGCAGCGTACAGGGGGCGATTGCCGGGGAGCTGTTTTTT	CASSVQGAIAGELFF
TRBV9	-	TRBJ1-3	-	TGTGCCAGCACGGAGACGATAGGGGGGCAGTTTGGAAACACCATATATTTT	CASTETIGGQFGNTIYF
TRBV7-2	-	TRBJ1-2	-	TGTGCCAGCAGCTTTCCGACCGGGGGGCATGGCTACACCTTC	CASSFPTGGHGYTF